This TCR beta chain was profiled in a study of cytomegalovirus exposure and HLA in healthy donors. Overall study context: The Caucasian-associated ancestry cluster contained about four fifths of the 398 genotyped donors. Notes on the study in general: Later work found most CMV-associated TCR beta chains apparently HLA-restricted.

With V trimmed by 6 bases and J by 8 bases, 13 bases remained unmatched. Germline-derived CDR1 and CDR2 are WSHSY and SAAADI. The CDR3 has 15 amino acids. Concerning this clone itself: Its antigen is not known.

PCR was performed using 60 Vbeta and 13 Jbeta primers. In the original processing: A follow-up analysis tallied some 80 million unique TCR beta chains, roughly 11 million shared. Clones were read by immunoSEQ multiplex PCR, and TCRdb kept only the in-frame ones, dropping some. Clone size and the V and J calls come from that table; the DNA yielded D and trimming. The sample lists roughly 100,000 clones, approximately 12% seen once, with 15% to 20% in the top ten. This receptor was identified in a man aged 40-50 years in good health and CMV-seropositive. Sequenced input: PBMCs. The gene calls are TRBV10-2 and TRBJ1-1, with 9 nucleotides matching TRBD1. The CDR3 DNA reads TGCGCCAGCAGGGGGGACAGGGCTGGGGACGGCGAAGCTTTCTTT. Translated, it gives CASRGDRAGDGEAFF.